This TCR beta chain was identified in a study of technical replicates of blood from a few donors. The method was immunoSEQ multiplex PCR; TCRdb's version includes in-frame clones alone and lacks a portion of them. The table includes around 60,000 clones, 85% to 95% detected once. CDR3 length equals 15 residues. Trimming took 0 bases from V and 0 from J, leaving 8 bases between them. The germline V gene has CDR1 SGHTA and CDR2 FQGTGA. The receptor comes from a human donor in good health. Some clones in this sample may be carry-over from other donors' samples. The specimen sequenced was PBMCs. V gene TRBV7-3 combines with J gene TRBJ1-1; D gene ambiguous. The CDR3 region has the DNA TGTGCCAGCAGCTTAACGGGCCCCATGAACACTGAAGCTTTCTTT. Amino acid sequence: CASSLTGPMNTEAFF.